This TCR beta chain stems from a study of response to subunit inactivated influenza vaccine. Study-level results: The authors put forward the suggestion that each seasonal influenza vaccination may bring in only a limited number of new T cells.

Per germline, CDR1 SGHTA and CDR2 FQGNSA. This CDR3 contains 14 residues. Trimming left V 5 bases short and J 0 bases short, with 11 bases between. From the RT-PCR reads, TCRdb called clonotypes with MiXCR, one entry per CDR3 protein. In the table there are 860,000 or so distinct CDR3 sequences, around 21% of which are singletons. In regard to this clonotype: The antigen remains unidentified.

This sequence was found in a man in his fifties or sixties who received an inactivated influenza vaccine. This chain joins TRBV7-2 and TRBJ2-7; maybe TRBD2 (5 bases). This specimen was PBMCs from blood, taken 5 days after vaccination. For the CDR3, the DNA is TGTGCCAGCAGCAGGGTGGACTCCTCCTACGAGCAGTACTTC. Its protein is CASSRVDSSYEQYF.